The clone carrying this TCR beta chain was detected only once. Its antigen is as yet unknown. Looked up from germline, CDR1 is SGHNT and CDR2 is YENEEA. V shed 0 bases and J shed 0 bases, with 15 bases lying between them. The CDR3 consists of 17 residues. The sample originates from a study of OX40 agonist ivuxolimab in advanced cancers. Looking at the study overall: Patients took ivuxolimab, an agonistic anti-OX40 (CD134) antibody.

TCRdb keeps only in-frame clones here, not all; method: immunoSEQ multiplex PCR. The sample carries approximately 77,000 clones, 80% to 95% recorded once. General study results and limits: At 0.1 to 3.0 mg/kg and by week 6, CD4+ and CD8+ T cells in the blood had expanded clonally.

This specimen consisted of CD4+ or CD8+ T cells sorted from blood, obtained in a trial of the OX40 agonist ivuxolimab. The chain has TRBV11-3 and TRBJ2-7; TRBD1 might be the D (6 bases). This TCR was sampled from an adult with an advanced solid tumor such as melanoma, head and neck, liver or kidney cancer. CDR3 amino acids: CASSLEILGADSYEQYF. The CDR3 nucleotides are TGTGCCAGCAGCTTAGAGATACTGGGGGCCGACTCCTACGAGCAGTACTTC.